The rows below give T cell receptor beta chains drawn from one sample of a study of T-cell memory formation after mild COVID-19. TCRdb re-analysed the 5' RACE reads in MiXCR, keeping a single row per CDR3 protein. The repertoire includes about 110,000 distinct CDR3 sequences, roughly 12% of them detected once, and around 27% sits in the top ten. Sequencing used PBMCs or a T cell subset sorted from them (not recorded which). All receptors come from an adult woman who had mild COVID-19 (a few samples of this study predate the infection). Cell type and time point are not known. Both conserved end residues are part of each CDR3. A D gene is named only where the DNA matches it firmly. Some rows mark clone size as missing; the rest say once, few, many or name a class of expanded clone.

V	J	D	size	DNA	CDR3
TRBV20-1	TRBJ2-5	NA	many	TGCAGTGCTAGAGGGAACTACGGTGAGACCCAGTACTTC	CSARGNYGETQYF
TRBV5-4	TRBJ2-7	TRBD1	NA	TGTGCCAGCAGTTATACGGGACAGGACTACGAGCAGTACTTC	CASSYTGQDYEQYF
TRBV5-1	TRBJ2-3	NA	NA	TGCGCCAGCAGCTTGAGTCAAGATACGCAGTATTTT	CASSLSQDTQYF
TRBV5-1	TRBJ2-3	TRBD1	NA	TGCGCCAGCAGCTTGGTGGGACAGGGATCAGATACGCAGTATTTT	CASSLVGQGSDTQYF
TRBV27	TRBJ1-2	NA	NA	TGTGCCAGCAGTTTAATTGGCAGGGCTCCCTCGTCGGATGGCTACACCTTC	CASSLIGRAPSSDGYTF
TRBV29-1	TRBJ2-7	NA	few	TGCAGCGTTGTTGAGTCCTACGAGCAGTACTTC	CSVVESYEQYF
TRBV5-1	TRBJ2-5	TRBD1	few	TGCGCCAGCAGCTTAGGTCGAGGGACAGGACAAGAGACCCAGTACTTC	CASSLGRGTGQETQYF
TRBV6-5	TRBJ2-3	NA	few	TGTGCCAGCACCCCACGGGCTAGCGCCACAGATACGCAGTATTTT	CASTPRASATDTQYF
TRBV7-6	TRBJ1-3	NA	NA	TGTGCCAGCAGCGGTCTCGGGGACACCATATATTTT	CASSGLGDTIYF
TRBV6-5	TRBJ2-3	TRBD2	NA	TGTGCCAGCAGTCTACTAGCGGGTAGCACAGATACGCAGTATTTT	CASSLLAGSTDTQYF
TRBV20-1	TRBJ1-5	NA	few	TGCAGTGCTAGAGTTGAGGGGAACCAGCCCCAGCATTTT	CSARVEGNQPQHF
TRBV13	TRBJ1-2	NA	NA	TGTGCCAGCACCCTGCCGGCAGACGACTATGGCTACACCTTC	CASTLPADDYGYTF
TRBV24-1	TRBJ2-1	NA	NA	TGTGCCACCAGTGATTTCGGCAGTAACGAGCAGTTCTTC	CATSDFGSNEQFF
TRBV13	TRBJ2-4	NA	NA	TGTGCCAGCAGCTCGAGACTTCTCCGTGACATTCAGTACTTC	CASSSRLLRDIQYF
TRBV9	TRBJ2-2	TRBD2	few	TGTGCCCCGGGACTAGCGGGGCCCCGAGGCACCGGGGAGCTGTTTTTT	CAPGLAGPRGTGELFF
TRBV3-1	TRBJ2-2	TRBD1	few	TGTGCCAGCAGCCCTCGGACAGGAGATTATACCGGGGAGCTGTTTTTT	CASSPRTGDYTGELFF
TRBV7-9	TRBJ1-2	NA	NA	TGTGCCAGCAGCTTAGGCCAAGCTAACTATGGCTACACCTTC	CASSLGQANYGYTF
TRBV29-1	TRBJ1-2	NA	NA	TGCAGCGTTGCGCCGGGCACTAGCTATGGCTACACCTTC	CSVAPGTSYGYTF
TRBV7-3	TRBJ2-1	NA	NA	TGTGCCAGCAGCCCCCCGGGTGGCAGGGTCAATGAGCAGTTCTTC	CASSPPGGRVNEQFF
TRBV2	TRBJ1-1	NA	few	TGTGCCAGCATTGCTTCGGACACGCGGAACACTGAAGCTTTCTTT	CASIASDTRNTEAFF
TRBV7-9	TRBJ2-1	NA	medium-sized	TGTGCCAGCAGCTTAGCTTTCGGCGGCGACAATGAGCAGTTCTTC	CASSLAFGGDNEQFF
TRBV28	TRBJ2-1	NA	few	TGTGCCAGCAGTCTCGACCTTAACAATGAGCAGTTCTTC	CASSLDLNNEQFF
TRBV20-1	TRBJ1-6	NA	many	TGCAGTGCCCCGGAGACGGGGAGCTCCTATAATTCACCCCTCCACTTT	CSAPETGSSYNSPLHF
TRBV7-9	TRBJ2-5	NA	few	TGTGCCAGCAGCTTAGGGGCCTTGTTAGAGACCCAGTACTTC	CASSLGALLETQYF
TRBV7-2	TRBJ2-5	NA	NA	TGTGCCAGCAGCTTAGCCTTAACAGGAAGAGGTGGGGAGACCCAGTACTTC	CASSLALTGRGGETQYF
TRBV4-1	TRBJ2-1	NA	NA	TGCGCCAGCAGCCAAGCACGGGACATCAACAATGAGCAGTTCTTC	CASSQARDINNEQFF
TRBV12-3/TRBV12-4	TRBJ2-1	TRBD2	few	TGTGCCAGCAGTTTAGGTAGCGGGATCTCCTACAATGAGCAGTTCTTC	CASSLGSGISYNEQFF
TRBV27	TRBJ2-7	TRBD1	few	TGTGCCAGCAGTTCCGGGACAGGGGGCCTCGAGCAGTACTTC	CASSSGTGGLEQYF
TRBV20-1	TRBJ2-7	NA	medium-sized	TGCAGTGCTGAAGGGACCTCCAACTCCTACGAGCAGTACTTC	CSAEGTSNSYEQYF
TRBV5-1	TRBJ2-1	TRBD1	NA	TGCGCCAGCAGCACAGGACAGGGATCAAGCTCCTACAATGAGCAGTTCTTC	CASSTGQGSSSYNEQFF
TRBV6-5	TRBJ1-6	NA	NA	TGTGCCAGCAGTTACGAGGACGAAAGGACTTCACCCCTCCACTTT	CASSYEDERTSPLHF
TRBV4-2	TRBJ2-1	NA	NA	TGTGCCAGCAGCCAAGAGGGTGGGAAATCCTACAATGAGCAGTTCTTC	CASSQEGGKSYNEQFF
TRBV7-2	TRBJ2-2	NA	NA	TGTGCCAGCAGCTCTAGTAGTTACACCGGGGAGCTGTTTTTT	CASSSSSYTGELFF
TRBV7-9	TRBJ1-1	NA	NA	TGTGCCAGCAGCTTAGACGCTCGGGCTTTCTTT	CASSLDARAFF
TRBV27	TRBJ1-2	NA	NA	TGTGCCAGCAGTCCACCGAGGAGTAACTATGGCTACACCTTC	CASSPPRSNYGYTF
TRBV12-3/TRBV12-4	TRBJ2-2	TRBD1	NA	TGTGCCAGCAGGCCCGGGACAGCGAACACCGGGGAGCTGTTTTTT	CASRPGTANTGELFF
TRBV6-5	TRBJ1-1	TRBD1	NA	TGTGCCAGCAGTTTAACAGGGGCCGCCAGGTACACTGAAGCTTTCTTT	CASSLTGAARYTEAFF
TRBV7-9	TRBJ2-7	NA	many	TGTGCCAGCAGCCCTATGGGAACTGGCGAGCAGTACTTC	CASSPMGTGEQYF
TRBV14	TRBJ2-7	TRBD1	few	TGTGCCAGCAGCCAAGGACCCGGGACAGGATCCTACGAGCAGTACTTC	CASSQGPGTGSYEQYF
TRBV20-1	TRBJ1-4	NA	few	TGCAGTGCTAGCCTCTCCTTCGGGGTTGGCGAAAAACTGTTTTTT	CSASLSFGVGEKLFF
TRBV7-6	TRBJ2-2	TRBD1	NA	TGTGCCAGCAGCTTATCACAGGGGGGTTATTCCACCGGGGAGCTGTTTTTT	CASSLSQGGYSTGELFF
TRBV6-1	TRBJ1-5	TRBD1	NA	TGTGCCAGCAGTGTGACAGGGACGGGGCAGCCCCAGCATTTT	CASSVTGTGQPQHF
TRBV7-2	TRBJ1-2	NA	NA	TGTGACAGCAGCTTAGGGTTGGGACCCAACTATGGCTACACCTTC	CDSSLGLGPNYGYTF
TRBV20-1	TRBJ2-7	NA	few	TGCAGTGCTAGTCACGGGGAATCCTACGAGCAGTACTTC	CSASHGESYEQYF
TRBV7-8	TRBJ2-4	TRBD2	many	TGTGCCAGCAGCCGGGGGTTGCGGGAGGCCAAAAACATTCAGTACTTC	CASSRGLREAKNIQYF
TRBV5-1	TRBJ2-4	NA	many	TGCGCCAGCAGCTCCACAGGGCCCGGGGGGATTGAAAACATTCAGTACTTC	CASSSTGPGGIENIQYF
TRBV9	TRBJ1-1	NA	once	TGTGCCAGCAGCGTAGAGGACCACCCGAACACTGAAGCTTTCTTT	CASSVEDHPNTEAFF